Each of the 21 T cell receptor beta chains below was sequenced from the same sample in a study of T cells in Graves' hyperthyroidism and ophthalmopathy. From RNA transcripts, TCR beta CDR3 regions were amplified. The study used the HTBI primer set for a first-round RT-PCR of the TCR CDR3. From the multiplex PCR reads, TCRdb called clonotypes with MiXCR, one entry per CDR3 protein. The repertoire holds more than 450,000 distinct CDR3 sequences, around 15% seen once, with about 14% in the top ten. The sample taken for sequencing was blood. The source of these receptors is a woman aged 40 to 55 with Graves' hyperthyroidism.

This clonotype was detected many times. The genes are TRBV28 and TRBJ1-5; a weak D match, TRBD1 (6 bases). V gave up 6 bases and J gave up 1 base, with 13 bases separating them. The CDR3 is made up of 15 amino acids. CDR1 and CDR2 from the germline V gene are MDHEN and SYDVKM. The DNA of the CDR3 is TGTGCCAGCAGATCCCCGGGACACAGCAATCAGCCCCAGCATTTT. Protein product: CASRSPGHSNQPQHF.

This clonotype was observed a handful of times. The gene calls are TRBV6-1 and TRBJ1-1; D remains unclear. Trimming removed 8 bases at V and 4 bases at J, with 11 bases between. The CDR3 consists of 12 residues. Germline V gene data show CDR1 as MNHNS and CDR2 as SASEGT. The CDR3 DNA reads TGTGCCAGCCAAAGGGCTGGCACTGAAGCTTTCTTT. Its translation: CASQRAGTEAFF.

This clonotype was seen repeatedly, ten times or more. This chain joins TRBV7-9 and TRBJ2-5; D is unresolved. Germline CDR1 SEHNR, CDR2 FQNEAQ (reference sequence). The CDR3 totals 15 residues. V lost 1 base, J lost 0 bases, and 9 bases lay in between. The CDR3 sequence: CASSLEVLYQETQYF. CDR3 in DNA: TGTGCCAGCAGCTTAGAAGTATTGTACCAAGAGACCCAGTACTTC.

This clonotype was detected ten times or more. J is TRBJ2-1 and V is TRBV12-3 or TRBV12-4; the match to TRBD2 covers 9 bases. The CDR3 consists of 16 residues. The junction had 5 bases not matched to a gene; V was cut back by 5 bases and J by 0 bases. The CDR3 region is CASSRRLADSYNEQFF. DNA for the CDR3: TGTGCCAGCAGTCGCCGACTAGCGGACTCCTACAATGAGCAGTTCTTC.

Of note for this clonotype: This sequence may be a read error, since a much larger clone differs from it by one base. The CDR3 loop reads CASSSYRSYSYEQCF. In DNA form, the CDR3 reads TGTGCCAGCAGTTCTTACAGGTCCTACTCCTACGAGCAGTGCTTC. The V and J genes are TRBV28 and TRBJ2-7, with D maybe TRBD1 (5 bases). Per germline, CDR1 MDHEN and CDR2 SYDVKM. This CDR3 has 15 amino acids.

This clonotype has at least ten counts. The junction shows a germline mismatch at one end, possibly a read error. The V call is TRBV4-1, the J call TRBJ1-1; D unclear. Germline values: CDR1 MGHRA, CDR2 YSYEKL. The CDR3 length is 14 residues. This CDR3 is CASSQEIRNTEAFF. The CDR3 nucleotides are TGTGCCAGCAGCCAAGAAATCAGGAACACTGAAGCTTTCTTT.

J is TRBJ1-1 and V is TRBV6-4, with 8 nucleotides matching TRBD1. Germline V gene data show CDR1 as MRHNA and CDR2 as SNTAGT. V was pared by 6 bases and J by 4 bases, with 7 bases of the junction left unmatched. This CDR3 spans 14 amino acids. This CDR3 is CASRDRAGSTEAFF. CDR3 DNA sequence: TGTGCCAGCAGGGACAGGGCTGGGAGCACTGAAGCTTTCTTT.

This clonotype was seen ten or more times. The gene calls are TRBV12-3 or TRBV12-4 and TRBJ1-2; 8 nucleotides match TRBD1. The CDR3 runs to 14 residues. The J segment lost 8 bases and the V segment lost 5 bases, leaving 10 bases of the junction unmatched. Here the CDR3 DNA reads TGTGCCAGCAGTCTCCTCTCAGGGGGCGACGGCTACACCTTC. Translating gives CASSLLSGGDGYTF.

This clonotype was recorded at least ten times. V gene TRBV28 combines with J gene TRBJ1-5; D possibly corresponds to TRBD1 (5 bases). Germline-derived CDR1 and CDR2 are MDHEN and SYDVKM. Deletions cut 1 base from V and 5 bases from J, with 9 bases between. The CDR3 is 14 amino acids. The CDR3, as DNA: TGTGCCAGCAGTTTATACGGGGCTCATCAGCCCCAGCATTTT. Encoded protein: CASSLYGAHQPQHF.

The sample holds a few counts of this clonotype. The CDR3 region is CASSLPTQVDGNTIYF. The CDR3 DNA sequence: TGTGCCAGCAGCTTACCGACGCAAGTGGATGGAAACACCATATATTTT. The genes are TRBV5-8 and TRBJ1-3, with D unclear. The CDR3 loop spans 16 amino acids. V gave up 2 bases and J gave up 3 bases, with 15 bases separating them. CDR1 is SGHTS, CDR2 YDEGEE, per germline.

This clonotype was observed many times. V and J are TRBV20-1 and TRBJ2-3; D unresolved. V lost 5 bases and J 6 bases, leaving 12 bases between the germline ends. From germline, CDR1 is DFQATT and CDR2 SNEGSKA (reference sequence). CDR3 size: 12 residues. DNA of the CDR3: TGCAGTGCTCCTTTTGATTCCGATACGCAGTATTTT. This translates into CSAPFDSDTQYF.

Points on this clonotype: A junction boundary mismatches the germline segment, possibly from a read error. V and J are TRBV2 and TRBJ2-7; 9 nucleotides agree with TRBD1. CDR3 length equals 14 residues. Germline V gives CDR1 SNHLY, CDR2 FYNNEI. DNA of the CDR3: TGTGCCAGCAACACGGGACAGGGCTCCTACGGGCAGTACTTC. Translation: CASNTGQGSYGQYF.

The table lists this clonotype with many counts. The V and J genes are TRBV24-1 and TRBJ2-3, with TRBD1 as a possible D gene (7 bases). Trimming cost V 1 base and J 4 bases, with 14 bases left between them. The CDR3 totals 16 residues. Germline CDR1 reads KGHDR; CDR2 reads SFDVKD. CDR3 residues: CATSDFAGGLADTQYF. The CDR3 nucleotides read TGTGCCACCAGTGATTTCGCAGGGGGGTTGGCAGATACGCAGTATTTT.

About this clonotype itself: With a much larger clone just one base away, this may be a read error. The CDR3 reads CASSLVGGVAEAFF. CDR3 sequence (DNA): TGCGCCAGCAGCTTGGTCGGGGGGGTGGCTGAAGCTTTCTTT. V is TRBV5-1 and J is TRBJ1-1, with D perhaps matching TRBD1 (5 bases). V was trimmed by 0 bases and J by 6 bases, leaving 12 bases between them. The germline V gene encodes CDR1 SGHRS and CDR2 YFSETQ. The CDR3 is 14 amino acids.

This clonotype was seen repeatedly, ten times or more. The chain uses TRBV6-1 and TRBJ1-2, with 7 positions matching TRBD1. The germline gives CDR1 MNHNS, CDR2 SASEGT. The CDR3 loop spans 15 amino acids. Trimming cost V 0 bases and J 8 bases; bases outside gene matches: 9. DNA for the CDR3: TGTGCCAGCAGTGAAGCGTTACGGGACAGAGGGGGCTACACCTTC. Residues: CASSEALRDRGGYTF.

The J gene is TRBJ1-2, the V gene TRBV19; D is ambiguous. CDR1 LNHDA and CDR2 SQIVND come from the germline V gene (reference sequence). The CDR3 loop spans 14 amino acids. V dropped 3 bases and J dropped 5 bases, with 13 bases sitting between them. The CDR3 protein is CASSMWGVSYGYTF. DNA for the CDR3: TGTGCCAGTAGTATGTGGGGAGTCTCGTATGGCTACACCTTC.

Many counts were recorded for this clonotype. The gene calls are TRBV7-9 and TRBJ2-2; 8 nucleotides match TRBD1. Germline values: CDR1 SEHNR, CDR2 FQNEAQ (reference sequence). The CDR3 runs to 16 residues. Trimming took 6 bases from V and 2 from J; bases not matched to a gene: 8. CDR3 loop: CASSQTGGPNTGELFF. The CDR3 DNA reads TGTGCCAGCAGTCAAACAGGGGGACCTAACACCGGGGAGCTGTTTTTT.

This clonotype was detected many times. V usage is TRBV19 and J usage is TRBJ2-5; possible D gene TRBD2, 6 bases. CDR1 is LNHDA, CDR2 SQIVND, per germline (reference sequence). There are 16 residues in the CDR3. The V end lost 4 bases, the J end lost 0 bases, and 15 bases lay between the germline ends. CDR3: CASSRSPGRNQETQYF. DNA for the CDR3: TGTGCCAGTAGTAGGAGCCCGGGGAGGAACCAAGAGACCCAGTACTTC.

CDR3 in amino acids: CASSLPGTGVEKLFF. The CDR3 DNA reads TGTGCCAGCAGTTTACCCGGGACAGGGGTCGAAAAACTGTTTTTT. The rearrangement links TRBV28 to TRBJ1-4; 10 nucleotides agree with TRBD1. The CDR3 contains 15 residues. The germline gives CDR1 MDHEN, CDR2 SYDVKM. Trimming removed 2 bases from V and 8 bases from J; junction bases left unmatched: 5.

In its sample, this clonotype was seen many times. CDR3 sequence reads: CSVASDGMNTEAFF. The CDR3 nucleotides read TGCAGCGTTGCCTCGGACGGAATGAACACTGAAGCTTTCTTT. This chain connects TRBV29-1 to TRBJ1-1; no definite D call. Germline V gene lookup returns CDR1 SQVTM and CDR2 ANQGSEA. CDR3 length: 14 residues. With 4 bases removed from V and 0 bases from J, the gap between germline ends came to 12 bases.

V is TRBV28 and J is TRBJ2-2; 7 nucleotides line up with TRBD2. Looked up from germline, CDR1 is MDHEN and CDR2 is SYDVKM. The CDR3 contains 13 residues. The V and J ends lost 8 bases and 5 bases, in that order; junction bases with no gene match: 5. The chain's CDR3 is CASLARETGELFF. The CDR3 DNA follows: TGTGCCAGCCTCGCGCGGGAGACCGGGGAGCTGTTTTTT.